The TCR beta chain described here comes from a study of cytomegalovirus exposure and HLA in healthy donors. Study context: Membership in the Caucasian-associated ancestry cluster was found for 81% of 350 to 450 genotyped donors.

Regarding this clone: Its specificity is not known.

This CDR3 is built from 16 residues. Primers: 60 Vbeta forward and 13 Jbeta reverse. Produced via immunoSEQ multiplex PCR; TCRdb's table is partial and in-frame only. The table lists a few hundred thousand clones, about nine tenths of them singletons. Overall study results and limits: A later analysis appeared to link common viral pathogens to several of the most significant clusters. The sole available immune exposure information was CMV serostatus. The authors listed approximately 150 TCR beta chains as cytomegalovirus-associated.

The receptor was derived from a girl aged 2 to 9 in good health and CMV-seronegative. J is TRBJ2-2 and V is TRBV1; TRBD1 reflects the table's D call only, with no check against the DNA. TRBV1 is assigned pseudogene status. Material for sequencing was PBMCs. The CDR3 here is CTSSQVNRESTGELFF. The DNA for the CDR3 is TGCACCAGCAGCCAAGTAAACAGGGAGAGCACCGGGGAGCTGTTTTTT.